This T cell receptor (beta chain) was retrieved from a study of CD4 T cells in relation to SARS-CoV-2 and coronaviruses. This clone was counted only a few times. Its antigen is not identified. The unexposed donors gave CD4+ T cells in 2011-2018, prior to COVID-19. The cells were cultured for approximately 10 days before CD4+ T cells were isolated. Libraries were prepared by immunoSEQ multiplex PCR; TCRdb keeps only in-frame clonotypes and omits some of them. The data hold about 26,000 clones, with roughly four fifths observed a single time. The sequenced sample was CD4+ T cells from PBMCs, cultured in vitro. The sequence was obtained from a human donor in good health.

This CDR3 reads CASSESSGNSYEQYF. The DNA for the CDR3 is TGTGCCAGCAGTGAATCTAGCGGGAACTCCTACGAGCAGTACTTC. The chain combines TRBV2 with TRBJ2-7; 9 bases align to TRBD2. The CDR3 runs to 15 residues. V lost 2 bases, J lost 0 bases, and 2 bases stayed unmatched. Germline CDR1 reads SNHLY; CDR2 reads FYNNEI. Full variable domain (outside the CDR3, taken from reference TRBV2 and TRBJ2-7): EPEVTQTPSHQVTQMGQEVILRCVPISNHLYFYWYRQILGQKVEFLVSFYNNEISEKSEIFDDQFSVERPDGSNFTLKIRSTKLEDSAMYFCASSESSGNSYEQYFGPGTRLTVT.